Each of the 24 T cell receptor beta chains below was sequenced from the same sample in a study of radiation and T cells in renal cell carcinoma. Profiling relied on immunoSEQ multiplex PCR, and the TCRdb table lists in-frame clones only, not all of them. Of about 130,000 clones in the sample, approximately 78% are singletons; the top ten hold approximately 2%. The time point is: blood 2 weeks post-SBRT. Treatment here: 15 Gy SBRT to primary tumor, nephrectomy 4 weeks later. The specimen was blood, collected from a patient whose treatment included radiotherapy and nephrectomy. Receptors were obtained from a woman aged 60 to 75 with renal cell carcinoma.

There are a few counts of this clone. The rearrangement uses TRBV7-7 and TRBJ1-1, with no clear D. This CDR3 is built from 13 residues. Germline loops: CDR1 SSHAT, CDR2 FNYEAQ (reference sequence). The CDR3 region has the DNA TGTGCTACCTCCGTCAACATGAACACTGAAGCTTTCTTT. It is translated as CATSVNMNTEAFF.

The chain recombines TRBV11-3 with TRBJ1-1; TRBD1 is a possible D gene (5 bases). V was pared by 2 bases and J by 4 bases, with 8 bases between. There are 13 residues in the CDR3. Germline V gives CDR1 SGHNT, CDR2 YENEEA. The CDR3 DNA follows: TGTGCCAGCAGCTTATCAGGGACCACTGAAGCTTTCTTT. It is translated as CASSLSGTTEAFF.

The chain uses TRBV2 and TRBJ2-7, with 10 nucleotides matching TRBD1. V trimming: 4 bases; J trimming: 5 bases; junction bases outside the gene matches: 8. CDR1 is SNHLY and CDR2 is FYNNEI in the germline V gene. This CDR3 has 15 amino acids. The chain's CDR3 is CASSGSDRGLNEQYF. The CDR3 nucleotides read TGTGCCAGCAGTGGTAGTGACAGGGGGCTCAACGAGCAGTACTTC.

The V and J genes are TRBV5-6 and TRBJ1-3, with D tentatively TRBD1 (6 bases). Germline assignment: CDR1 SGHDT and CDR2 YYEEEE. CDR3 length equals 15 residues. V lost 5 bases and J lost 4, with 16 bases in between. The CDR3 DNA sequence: TGTGCCAGCAGTTTATCCAGGGGAGCCGGAAACACCATATATTTT. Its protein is CASSLSRGAGNTIYF.

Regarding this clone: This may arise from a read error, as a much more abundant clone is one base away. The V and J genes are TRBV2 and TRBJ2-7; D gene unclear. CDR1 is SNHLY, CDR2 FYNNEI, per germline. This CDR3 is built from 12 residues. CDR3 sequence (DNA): TGTGCCAGCAGGGAAGGCTCCTACGAGCAGTACTTC. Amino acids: CASREGSYEQYF.

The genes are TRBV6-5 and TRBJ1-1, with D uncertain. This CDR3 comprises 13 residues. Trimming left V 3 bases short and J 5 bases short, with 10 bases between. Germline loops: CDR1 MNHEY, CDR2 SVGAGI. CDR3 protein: CASSYDPRTEAFF. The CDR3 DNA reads TGTGCCAGCAGTTATGACCCAAGGACTGAAGCTTTCTTT.

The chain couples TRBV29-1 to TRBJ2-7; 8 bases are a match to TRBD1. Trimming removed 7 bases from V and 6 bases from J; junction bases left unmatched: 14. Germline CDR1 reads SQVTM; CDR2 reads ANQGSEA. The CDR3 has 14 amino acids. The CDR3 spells CSGASGTGIGEQYF. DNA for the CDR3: TGCAGCGGGGCCTCGGGGACAGGTATAGGCGAGCAGTACTTC.

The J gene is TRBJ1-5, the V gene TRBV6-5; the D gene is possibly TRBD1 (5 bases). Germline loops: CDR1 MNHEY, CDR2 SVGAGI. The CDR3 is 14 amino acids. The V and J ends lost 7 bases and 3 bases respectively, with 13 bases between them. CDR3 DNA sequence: TGTGCCAGCACCCTGACAGAATCCAATCAGCCCCAGCATTTT. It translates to CASTLTESNQPQHF.

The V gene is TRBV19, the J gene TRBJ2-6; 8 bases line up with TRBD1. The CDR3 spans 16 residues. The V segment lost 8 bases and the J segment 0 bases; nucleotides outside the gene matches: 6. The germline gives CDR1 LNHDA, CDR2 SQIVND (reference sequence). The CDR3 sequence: CASVTGAASGANVLTF. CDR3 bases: TGTGCCAGTGTGACAGGGGCCGCCTCTGGGGCCAACGTCCTGACTTTC. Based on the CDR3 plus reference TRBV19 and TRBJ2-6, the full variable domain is DGGITQSPKYLFRKEGQNVTLSCEQNLNHDAMYWYRQDPGQGLRLIYYSQIVNDFQKGDIAEGYSVSREKKESFPLTVTSAQKNPTAFYLCASVTGAASGANVLTFGAGSRLTVL.

CDR3 sequence (DNA): TGTGCCAGTAGTATTGAGGTACATGAGCAGTTCTTC. Protein product: CASSIEVHEQFF. V usage is TRBV19 and J usage is TRBJ2-1; D not certain. The CDR3 consists of 12 residues. V was clipped by 3 bases and J by 8 bases, with 8 bases between them. Germline CDR1 LNHDA, CDR2 SQIVND (reference sequence). The full variable domain, its missing parts supplied by reference TRBV19 and TRBJ2-1, is DGGITQSPKYLFRKEGQNVTLSCEQNLNHDAMYWYRQDPGQGLRLIYYSQIVNDFQKGDIAEGYSVSREKKESFPLTVTSAQKNPTAFYLCASSIEVHEQFFGPGTRLTVL.

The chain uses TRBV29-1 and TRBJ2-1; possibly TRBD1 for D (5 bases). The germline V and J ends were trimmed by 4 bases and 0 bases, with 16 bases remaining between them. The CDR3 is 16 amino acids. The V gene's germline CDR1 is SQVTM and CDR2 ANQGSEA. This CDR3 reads CSVVTLTGNSYNEQFF. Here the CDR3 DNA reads TGCAGCGTTGTCACGCTAACAGGAAACTCCTACAATGAGCAGTTCTTC.

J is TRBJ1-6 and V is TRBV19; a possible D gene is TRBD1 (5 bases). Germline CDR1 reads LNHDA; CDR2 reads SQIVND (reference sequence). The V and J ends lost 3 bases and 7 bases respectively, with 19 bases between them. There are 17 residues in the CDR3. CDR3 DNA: TGTGCCAGTAGTATTGTTAGGTCGGGGGGATTGAATTCACCCCTCCACTTT. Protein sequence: CASSIVRSGGLNSPLHF.

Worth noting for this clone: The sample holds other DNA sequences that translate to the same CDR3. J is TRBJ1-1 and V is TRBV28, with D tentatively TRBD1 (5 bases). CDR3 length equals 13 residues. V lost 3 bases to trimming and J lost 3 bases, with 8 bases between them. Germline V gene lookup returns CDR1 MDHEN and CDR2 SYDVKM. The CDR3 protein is CASSFARDTEAFF. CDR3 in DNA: TGTGCCAGCAGTTTTGCCAGGGACACTGAAGCTTTCTTT. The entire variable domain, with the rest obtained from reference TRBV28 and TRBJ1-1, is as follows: DVKVTQSSRYLVKRTGEKVFLECVQDMDHENMFWYRQDPGLGLRLIYFSYDVKMKEKGDIPEGYSVSREKKERFSLILESASTNQTSMYLCASSFARDTEAFFGQGTRLTVV.

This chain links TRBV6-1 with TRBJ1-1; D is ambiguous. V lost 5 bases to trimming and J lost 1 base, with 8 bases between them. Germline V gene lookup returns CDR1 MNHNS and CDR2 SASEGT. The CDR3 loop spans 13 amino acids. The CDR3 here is CASSYGPNTEAFF. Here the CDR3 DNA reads TGTGCCAGCAGTTATGGACCGAACACTGAAGCTTTCTTT.

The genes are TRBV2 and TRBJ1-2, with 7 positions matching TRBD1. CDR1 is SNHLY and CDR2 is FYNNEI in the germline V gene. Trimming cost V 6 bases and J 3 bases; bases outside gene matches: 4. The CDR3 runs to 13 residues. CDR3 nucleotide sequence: TGTGCCAGCAGGTCCGGGACAGACTATGGCTACACCTTC. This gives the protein CASRSGTDYGYTF.

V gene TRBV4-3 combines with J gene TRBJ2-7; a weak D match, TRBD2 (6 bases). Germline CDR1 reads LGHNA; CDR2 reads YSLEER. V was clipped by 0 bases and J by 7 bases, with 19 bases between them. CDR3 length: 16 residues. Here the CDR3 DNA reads TGCGCCAGCAGCCAAGATCGACTAGGACCCACGAGGGAGCAGTACTTC. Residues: CASSQDRLGPTREQYF.

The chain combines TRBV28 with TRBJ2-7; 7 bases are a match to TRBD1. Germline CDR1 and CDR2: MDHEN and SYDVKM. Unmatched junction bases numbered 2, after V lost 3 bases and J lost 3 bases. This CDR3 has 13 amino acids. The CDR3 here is CASSLTGIYEQYF. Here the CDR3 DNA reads TGTGCCAGCAGTTTGACAGGGATCTACGAGCAGTACTTC.

CDR3 region: CASSQGPNTGELFF. The CDR3 coding sequence is TGCGCCAGCAGCCAAGGGCCGAACACCGGGGAGCTGTTTTTT. J is TRBJ2-2 and V is TRBV4-1; D is undetermined. This CDR3 is 14 amino acids long. Germline V CDR1 and CDR2: MGHRA, YSYEKL. The V gene lost 1 base and the J gene lost 0 bases, with 3 bases spanning the gap.

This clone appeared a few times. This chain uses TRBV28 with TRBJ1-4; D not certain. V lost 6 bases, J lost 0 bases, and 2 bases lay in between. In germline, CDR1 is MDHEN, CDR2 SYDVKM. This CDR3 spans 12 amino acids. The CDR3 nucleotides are TGTGCCAGCAGCACAACTAATGAAAAACTGTTTTTT. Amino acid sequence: CASSTTNEKLFF.

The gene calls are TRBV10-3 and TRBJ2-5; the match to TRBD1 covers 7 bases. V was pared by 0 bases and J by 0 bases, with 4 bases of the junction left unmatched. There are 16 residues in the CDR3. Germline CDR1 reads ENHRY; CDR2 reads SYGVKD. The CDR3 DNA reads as TGTGCCATCAGTGAGTCGAACAGGGGCGACCAAGAGACCCAGTACTTC. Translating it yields CAISESNRGDQETQYF.

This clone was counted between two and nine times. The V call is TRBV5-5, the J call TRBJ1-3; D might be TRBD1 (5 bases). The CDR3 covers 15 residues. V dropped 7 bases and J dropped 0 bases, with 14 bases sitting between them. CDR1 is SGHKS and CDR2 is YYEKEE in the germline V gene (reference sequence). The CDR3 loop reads CASCWGSGSGNTIYF. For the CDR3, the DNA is TGTGCCAGCTGTTGGGGGTCCGGCTCTGGAAACACCATATATTTT.

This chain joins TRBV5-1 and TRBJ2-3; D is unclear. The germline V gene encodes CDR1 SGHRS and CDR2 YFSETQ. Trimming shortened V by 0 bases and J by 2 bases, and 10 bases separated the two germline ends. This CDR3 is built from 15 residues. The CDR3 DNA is TGCGCCAGCAGCTTGGATTCTACTCTCACAGATACGCAGTATTTT. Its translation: CASSLDSTLTDTQYF. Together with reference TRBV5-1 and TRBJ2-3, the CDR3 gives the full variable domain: KAGVTQTPRYLIKTRGQQVTLSCSPISGHRSVSWYQQTPGQGLQFLFEYFSETQRNKGNFPGRFSGRQFSNSRSEMNVSTLELGDSALYLCASSLDSTLTDTQYFGPGTRLTVL.

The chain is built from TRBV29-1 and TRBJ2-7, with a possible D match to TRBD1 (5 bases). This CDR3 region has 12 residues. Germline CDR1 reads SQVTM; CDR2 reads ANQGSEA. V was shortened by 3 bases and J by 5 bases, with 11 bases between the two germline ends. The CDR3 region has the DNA TGCAGCGTTGAGGGGCAGCCGAACGAGCAGTACTTC. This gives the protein CSVEGQPNEQYF.

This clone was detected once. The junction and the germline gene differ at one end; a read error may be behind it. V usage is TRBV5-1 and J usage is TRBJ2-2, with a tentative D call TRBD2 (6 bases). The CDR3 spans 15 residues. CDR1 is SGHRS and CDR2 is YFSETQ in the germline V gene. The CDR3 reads CASSLYTTNTGGLFF. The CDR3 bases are TGCGCCAGCAGCTTGTACACTACGAACACCGGGGGGCTGTTTTTT.